These 5 T cell receptor beta chains originate from one sample sequenced in a study of control samples from healthy donors and cancer patients. TCRdb's table, derived via immunoSEQ multiplex PCR, lists solely in-frame clones and lacks some. The sample includes roughly 400,000 clones, 90% of them seen just once. The sample was PBMCs. The origin of the receptors is a middle-aged man with head and neck cancer.

V usage is TRBV19 and J usage is TRBJ2-4, with a weak D call TRBD1 (6 bases). The germline V and J ends were trimmed by 4 bases and 6 bases, with 13 bases remaining between them. Germline V gene sequence: CDR1 LNHDA, CDR2 SQIVND (reference sequence). There are 14 residues in the CDR3. In DNA, the CDR3 is TGTGCCAGTAGTAACCCGACAGGTGTAAACATTCAGTACTTC. Its protein is CASSNPTGVNIQYF.

The rearrangement links TRBV6-6 to TRBJ2-7; 12 bases align to TRBD1. The junction had 6 bases not matched to a gene; V was cut back by 0 bases and J by 6 bases. This CDR3 is 16 amino acids long. Per germline, CDR1 MNHNY and CDR2 SVGAGI (reference sequence). CDR3 DNA sequence: TGTGCCAGCAGTTACTCCCGGGACAGGGGGCAAGCCGAGCAGTACTTC. Translation: CASSYSRDRGQAEQYF.

The rearrangement links TRBV6-5 to TRBJ2-7, with no clear D. In germline, CDR1 is MNHEY, CDR2 SVGAGI. The V end lost 6 bases, the J end lost 3 bases, and 15 bases lay between the germline ends. The CDR3 has 14 amino acids. The CDR3 DNA reads TGTGCCAGCAGCCTCTCAAGCCCGGGCTACGAGCAGTACTTC. Its protein product is CASSLSSPGYEQYF.

This chain connects TRBV5-1 to TRBJ1-4; D is uncertain. The CDR3 is 14 amino acids. Between the trimmed V and J ends, which lost 0 bases and 4 bases, there was a span of 7 bases. Looked up from germline, CDR1 is SGHRS and CDR2 is YFSETQ. In nucleotides, the CDR3 is TGCGCCAGCAGCTTGGCCTGGGATAATGAAAAACTGTTTTTT. It codes for CASSLAWDNEKLFF. The whole variable domain, filled in from reference TRBV5-1 and TRBJ1-4, reads KAGVTQTPRYLIKTRGQQVTLSCSPISGHRSVSWYQQTPGQGLQFLFEYFSETQRNKGNFPGRFSGRQFSNSRSEMNVSTLELGDSALYLCASSLAWDNEKLFFGSGTQLSVL.

To note about this clone: The same CDR3 also results from other DNA sequences found in this sample. V is TRBV19 and J is TRBJ1-5, with 7 bases lining up with TRBD1. CDR1 and CDR2 (germline): LNHDA, SQIVND (reference sequence). Unmatched junction bases numbered 0, after V lost 2 bases and J lost 2 bases. This CDR3 is built from 14 residues. The CDR3 region has the DNA TGTGCCAGTAGTATAACAGGGGGCAATCAGCCCCAGCATTTT. It yields the protein CASSITGGNQPQHF.